This T cell receptor beta chain was obtained from a study of CD8+ T cells in alopecia areata. Study-wide results and limits: Lesional scalp exceeded normal scalp in clonality, especially in alopecia totalis/universalis.

As regards this clone: Its specificity is unknown.

CDR3 length: 14 amino acids. Trimming took off 6 bases at V and 0 bases at J, with 6 bases between the two ends. Germline V CDR1 and CDR2: SNHLY, FYNNEI. TCR sequencing used cDNA made by reverse transcription of extracted RNA. Method: immunoSEQ multiplex PCR; TCRdb's copy keeps in-frame clones and lacks some. The sample has 65,000 to 95,000 clones, roughly half seen once. J is TRBJ2-6 and V is TRBV2; D uncertain. The specimen sequenced was NKG2D-high CD8+ T cells sorted from blood. The clonotype was recovered from a human donor with alopecia areata. CDR3 sequence: CASSTVSGANVLTF. Here the CDR3 DNA reads TGTGCCAGCAGCACCGTCTCTGGGGCCAACGTCCTGACTTTC. The full variable domain, in which reference TRBV2 and TRBJ2-6 provide the parts outside the CDR3, is EPEVTQTPSHQVTQMGQEVILRCVPISNHLYFYWYRQILGQKVEFLVSFYNNEISEKSEIFDDQFSVERPDGSNFTLKIRSTKLEDSAMYFCASSTVSGANVLTFGAGSRLTVL.